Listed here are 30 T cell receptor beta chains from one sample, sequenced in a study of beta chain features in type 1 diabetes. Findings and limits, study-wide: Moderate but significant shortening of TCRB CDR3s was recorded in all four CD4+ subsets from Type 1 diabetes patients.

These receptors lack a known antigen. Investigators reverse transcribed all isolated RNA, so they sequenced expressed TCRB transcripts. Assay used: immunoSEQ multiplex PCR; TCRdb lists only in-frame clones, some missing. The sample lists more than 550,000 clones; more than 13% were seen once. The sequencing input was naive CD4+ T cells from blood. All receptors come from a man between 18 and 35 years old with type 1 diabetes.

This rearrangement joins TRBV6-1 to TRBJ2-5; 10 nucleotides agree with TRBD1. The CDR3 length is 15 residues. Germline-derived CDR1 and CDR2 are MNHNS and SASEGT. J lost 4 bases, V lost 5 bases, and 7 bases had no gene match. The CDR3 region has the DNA TGTGCCAGCAGTTGGACAGGGGGGAGCACAGAGACCCAGTACTTC. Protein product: CASSWTGGSTETQYF.

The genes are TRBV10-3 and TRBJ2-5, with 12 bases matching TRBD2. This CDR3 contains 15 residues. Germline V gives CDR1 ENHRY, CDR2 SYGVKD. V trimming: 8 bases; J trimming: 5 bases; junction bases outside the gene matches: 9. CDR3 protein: CAIRTSGASGETQYF. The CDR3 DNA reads TGTGCCATCCGGACTAGCGGGGCCTCTGGTGAGACCCAGTACTTC.

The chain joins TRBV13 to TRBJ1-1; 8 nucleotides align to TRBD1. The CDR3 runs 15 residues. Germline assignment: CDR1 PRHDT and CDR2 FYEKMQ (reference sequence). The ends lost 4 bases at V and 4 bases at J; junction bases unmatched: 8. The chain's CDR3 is CASSWGQAAGTEAFF. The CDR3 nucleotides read TGTGCCAGCAGCTGGGGACAGGCTGCCGGCACTGAAGCTTTCTTT.

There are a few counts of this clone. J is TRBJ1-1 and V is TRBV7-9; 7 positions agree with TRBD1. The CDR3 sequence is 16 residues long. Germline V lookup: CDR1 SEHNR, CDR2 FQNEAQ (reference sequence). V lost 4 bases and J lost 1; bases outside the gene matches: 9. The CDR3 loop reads CASSSTGARANTEAFF. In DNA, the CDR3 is TGTGCCAGCAGCTCTACAGGGGCACGGGCGAACACTGAAGCTTTCTTT.

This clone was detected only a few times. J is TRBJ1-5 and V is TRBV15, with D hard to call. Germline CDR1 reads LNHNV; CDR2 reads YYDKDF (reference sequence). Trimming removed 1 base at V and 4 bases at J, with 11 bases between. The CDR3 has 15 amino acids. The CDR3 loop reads CATSRGNSNNQPQHF. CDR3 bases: TGTGCCACCAGCAGAGGAAACAGCAATAATCAGCCCCAGCATTTT.

CDR3 loop: CASSLGTPQWDTQYF. The CDR3 bases are TGTGCCAGCAGCTTAGGGACTCCCCAATGGGATACGCAGTATTTT. The gene calls are TRBV7-2 and TRBJ2-3; the D gene is possibly TRBD2 (5 bases). V was pared by 1 base and J by 6 bases, with 14 bases between. The CDR3 contains 15 residues. Germline V gene data show CDR1 as SGHTA and CDR2 as FQGNSA.

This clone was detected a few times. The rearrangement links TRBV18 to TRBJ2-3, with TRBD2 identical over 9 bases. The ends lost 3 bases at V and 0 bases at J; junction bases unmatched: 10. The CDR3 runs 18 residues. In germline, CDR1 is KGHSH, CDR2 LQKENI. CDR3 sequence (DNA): TGTGCCAGCTCACCGACCATGAAGGGACTAGCTAGCACAGATACGCAGTATTTT. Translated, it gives CASSPTMKGLASTDTQYF.

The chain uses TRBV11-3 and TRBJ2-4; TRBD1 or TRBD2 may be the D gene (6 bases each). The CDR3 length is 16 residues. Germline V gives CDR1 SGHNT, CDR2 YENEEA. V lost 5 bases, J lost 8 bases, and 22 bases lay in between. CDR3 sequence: CASSHRIRGRGDIQYF. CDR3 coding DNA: TGTGCCAGCAGCCACCGTATACGGGGGCGCGGAGACATTCAGTACTTC.

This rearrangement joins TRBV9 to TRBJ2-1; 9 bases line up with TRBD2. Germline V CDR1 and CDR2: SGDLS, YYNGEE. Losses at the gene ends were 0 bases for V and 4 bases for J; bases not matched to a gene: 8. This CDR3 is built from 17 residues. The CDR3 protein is CASSVVPYAGGYNEQFF. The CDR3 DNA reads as TGTGCCAGCAGCGTAGTACCCTACGCGGGGGGGTACAATGAGCAGTTCTTC.

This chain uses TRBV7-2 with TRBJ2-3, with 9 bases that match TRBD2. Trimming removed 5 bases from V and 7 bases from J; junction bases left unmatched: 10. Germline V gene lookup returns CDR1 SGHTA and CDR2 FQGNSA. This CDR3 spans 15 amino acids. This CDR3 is CASSPGVSGGYTQYF. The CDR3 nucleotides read TGTGCCAGCAGCCCAGGGGTTAGCGGGGGATATACGCAGTATTTT.

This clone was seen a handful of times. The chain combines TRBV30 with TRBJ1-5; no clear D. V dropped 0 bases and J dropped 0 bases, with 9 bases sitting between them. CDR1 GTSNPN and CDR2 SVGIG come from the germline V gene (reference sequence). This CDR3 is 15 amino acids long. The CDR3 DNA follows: TGTGCCTGGAGTGTACGGTGGGGTAGCAATCAGCCCCAGCATTTT. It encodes CAWSVRWGSNQPQHF.

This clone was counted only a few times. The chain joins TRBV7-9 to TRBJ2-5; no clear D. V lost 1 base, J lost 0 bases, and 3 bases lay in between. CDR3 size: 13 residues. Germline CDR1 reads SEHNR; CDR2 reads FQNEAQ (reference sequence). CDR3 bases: TGTGCCAGCAGCTTAGGACACCAAGAGACCCAGTACTTC. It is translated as CASSLGHQETQYF. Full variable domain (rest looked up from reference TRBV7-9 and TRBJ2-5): DTGVSQNPRHKITKRGQNVTFRCDPISEHNRLYWYRQTLGQGPEFLTYFQNEAQLEKSRLLSDRFSAERPKGSFSTLEIQRTEQGDSAMYLCASSLGHQETQYFGPGTRLLVL.

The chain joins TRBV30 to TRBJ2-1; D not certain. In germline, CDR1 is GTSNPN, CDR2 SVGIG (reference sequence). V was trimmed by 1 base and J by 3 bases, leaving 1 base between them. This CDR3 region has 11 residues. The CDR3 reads CAWSDYNEQFF. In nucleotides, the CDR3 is TGTGCCTGGAGTGACTACAATGAGCAGTTCTTC.

The CDR3 spells CASSVEGHVGGKLFF. Here the CDR3 DNA reads TGTGCCAGCAGCGTAGAGGGGCACGTCGGGGGAAAACTGTTTTTT. The chain combines TRBV9 with TRBJ1-4, with D perhaps TRBD1 (5 bases). In germline, CDR1 is SGDLS, CDR2 YYNGEE. This CDR3 has 15 amino acids. V lost 0 bases and J 10 bases, leaving 16 bases between the germline ends. The full variable domain, completed using reference TRBV9 and TRBJ1-4, is DSGVTQTPKHLITATGQRVTLRCSPRSGDLSVYWYQQSLDQGLQFLIQYYNGEERAKGNILERFSAQQFPDLHSELNLSSLELGDSALYFCASSVEGHVGGKLFFGSGTQLSVL.

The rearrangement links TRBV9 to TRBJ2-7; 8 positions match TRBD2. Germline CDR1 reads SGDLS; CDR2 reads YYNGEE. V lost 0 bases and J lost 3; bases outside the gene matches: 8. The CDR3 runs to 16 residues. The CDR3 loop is CASSVGGAGVVYEQYF. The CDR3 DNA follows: TGTGCCAGCAGCGTAGGAGGAGCGGGGGTGGTCTACGAGCAGTACTTC. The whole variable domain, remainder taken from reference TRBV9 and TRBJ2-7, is DSGVTQTPKHLITATGQRVTLRCSPRSGDLSVYWYQQSLDQGLQFLIQYYNGEERAKGNILERFSAQQFPDLHSELNLSSLELGDSALYFCASSVGGAGVVYEQYFGPGTRLTVT.

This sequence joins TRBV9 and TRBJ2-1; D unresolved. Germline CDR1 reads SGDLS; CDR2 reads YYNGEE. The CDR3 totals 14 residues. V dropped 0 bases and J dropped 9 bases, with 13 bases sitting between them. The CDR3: CASSVAIPSGEQFF. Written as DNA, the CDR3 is TGTGCCAGCAGCGTAGCTATTCCCTCTGGTGAGCAGTTCTTC. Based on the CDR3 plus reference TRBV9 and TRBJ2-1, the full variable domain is DSGVTQTPKHLITATGQRVTLRCSPRSGDLSVYWYQQSLDQGLQFLIQYYNGEERAKGNILERFSAQQFPDLHSELNLSSLELGDSALYFCASSVAIPSGEQFFGPGTRLTVL.

The CDR3 spells CAWRPLAGSYEQYF. CDR3 coding DNA: TGTGCCTGGAGGCCTCTAGCGGGTTCCTACGAGCAGTACTTC. The rearrangement joins TRBV30 to TRBJ2-7, with 8 positions matching TRBD2. The CDR3 spans 14 residues. Germline V lookup: CDR1 GTSNPN, CDR2 SVGIG (reference sequence). J gave up 1 base and V 3 bases, and 5 bases lay outside the gene matches.

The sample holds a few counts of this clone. The CDR3 loop is CASSRRTGETLGLGAFF. The CDR3 bases are TGTGCCAGCAGCCGACGTACAGGGGAAACCCTTGGACTTGGAGCTTTCTTT. The chain is built from TRBV5-6 and TRBJ1-1; TRBD1 matches 7 bases. This CDR3 spans 17 amino acids. With V trimmed by 4 bases and J by 10 bases, 22 bases remained unmatched. CDR1 SGHDT and CDR2 YYEEEE come from the germline V gene.

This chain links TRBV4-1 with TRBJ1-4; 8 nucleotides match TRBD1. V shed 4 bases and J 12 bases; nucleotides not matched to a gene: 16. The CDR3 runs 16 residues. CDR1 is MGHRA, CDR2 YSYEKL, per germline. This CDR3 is CASSRLAGQVSSELFF. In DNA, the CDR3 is TGCGCCAGCAGCCGTCTTGCGGGACAGGTCTCGTCAGAACTGTTTTTT.

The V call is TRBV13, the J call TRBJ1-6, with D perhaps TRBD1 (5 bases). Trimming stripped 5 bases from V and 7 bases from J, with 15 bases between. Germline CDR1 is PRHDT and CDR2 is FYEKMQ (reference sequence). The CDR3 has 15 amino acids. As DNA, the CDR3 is TGTGCCAGCAGCCTCGACAGCCTAGGAAATTCACCCCTCCACTTT. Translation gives CASSLDSLGNSPLHF.

This CDR3 is CASSGRTTGNQPQHF. The CDR3, as DNA: TGTGCCAGCAGTGGGCGTACGACAGGAAATCAGCCCCAGCATTTT. The chain has TRBV2 and TRBJ1-5; perhaps TRBD1 as D (6 bases). The CDR3 is 15 residues long. Trimming removed 4 bases at V and 4 bases at J, with 14 bases between. Per germline, CDR1 SNHLY and CDR2 FYNNEI.

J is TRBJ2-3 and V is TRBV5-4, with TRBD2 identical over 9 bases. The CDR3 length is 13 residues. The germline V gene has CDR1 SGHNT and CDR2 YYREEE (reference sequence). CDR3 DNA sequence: TGTGCTCTGTGGCGGGGGGGCCAAGATACGCAGTATTTT. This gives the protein CALWRGGQDTQYF.

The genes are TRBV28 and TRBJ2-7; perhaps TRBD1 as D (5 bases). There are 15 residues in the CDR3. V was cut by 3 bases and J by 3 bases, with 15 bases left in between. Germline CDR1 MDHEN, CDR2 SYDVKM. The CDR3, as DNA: TGTGCCAGCAGTTTGTACCAGGGTTCTGACTACGAGCAGTACTTC. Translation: CASSLYQGSDYEQYF.

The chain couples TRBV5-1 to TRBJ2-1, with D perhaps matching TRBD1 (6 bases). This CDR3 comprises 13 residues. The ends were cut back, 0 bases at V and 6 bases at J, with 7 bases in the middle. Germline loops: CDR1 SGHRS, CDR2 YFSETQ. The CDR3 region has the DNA TGCGCCAGCAGCTTGGTGGACAGCAATGAGCAGTTCTTC. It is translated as CASSLVDSNEQFF. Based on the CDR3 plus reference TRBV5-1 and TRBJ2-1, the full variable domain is KAGVTQTPRYLIKTRGQQVTLSCSPISGHRSVSWYQQTPGQGLQFLFEYFSETQRNKGNFPGRFSGRQFSNSRSEMNVSTLELGDSALYLCASSLVDSNEQFFGPGTRLTVL.

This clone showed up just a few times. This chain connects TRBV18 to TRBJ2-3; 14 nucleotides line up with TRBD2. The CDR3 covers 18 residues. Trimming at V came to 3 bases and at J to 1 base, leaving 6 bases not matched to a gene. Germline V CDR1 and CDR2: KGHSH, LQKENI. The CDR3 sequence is CASSPAGTSGGRTDTQYF. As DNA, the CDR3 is TGTGCCAGCTCACCGGCCGGGACTAGCGGGGGACGCACAGATACGCAGTATTTT.

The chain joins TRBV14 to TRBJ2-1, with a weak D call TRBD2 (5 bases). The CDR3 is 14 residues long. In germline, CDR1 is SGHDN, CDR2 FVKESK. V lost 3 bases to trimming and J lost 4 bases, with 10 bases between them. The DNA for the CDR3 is TGTGCCAGCAGCCAGTCTAGCACATACAATGAGCAGTTCTTC. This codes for CASSQSSTYNEQFF.

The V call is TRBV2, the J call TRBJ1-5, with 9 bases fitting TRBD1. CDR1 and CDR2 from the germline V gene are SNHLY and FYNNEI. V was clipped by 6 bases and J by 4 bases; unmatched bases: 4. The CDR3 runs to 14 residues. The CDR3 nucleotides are TGTGCCAGCAGCCTCGACAGGGGGAATCAGCCCCAGCATTTT. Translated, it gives CASSLDRGNQPQHF.

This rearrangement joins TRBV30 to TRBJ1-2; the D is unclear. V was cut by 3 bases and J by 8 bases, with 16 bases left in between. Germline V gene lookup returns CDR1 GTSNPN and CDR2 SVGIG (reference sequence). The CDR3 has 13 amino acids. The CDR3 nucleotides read TGTGCCTGGAGAATGAGCCTTGTGGGAGGCTACACCTTC. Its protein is CAWRMSLVGGYTF.

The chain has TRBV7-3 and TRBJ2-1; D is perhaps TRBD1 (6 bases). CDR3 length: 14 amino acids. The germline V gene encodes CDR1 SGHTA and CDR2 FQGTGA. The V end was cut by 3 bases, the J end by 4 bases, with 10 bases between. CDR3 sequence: CASSLEDSYNEQFF. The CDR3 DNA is TGTGCCAGCAGCTTGGAGGACAGTTACAATGAGCAGTTCTTC. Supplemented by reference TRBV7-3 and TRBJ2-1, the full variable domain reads GAGVSQTPSNKVTEKGKYVELRCDPISGHTALYWYRQSLGQGPEFLIYFQGTGAADDSGLPNDRFFAVRPEGSVSTLKIQRTERGDSAVYLCASSLEDSYNEQFFGPGTRLTVL.

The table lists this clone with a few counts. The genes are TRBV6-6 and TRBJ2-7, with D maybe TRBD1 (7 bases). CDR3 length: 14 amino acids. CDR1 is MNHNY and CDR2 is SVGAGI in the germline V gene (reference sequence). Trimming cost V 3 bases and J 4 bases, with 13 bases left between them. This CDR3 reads CASSYGGGRYEQYF. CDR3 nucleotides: TGTGCCAGCAGTTATGGAGGGGGCCGTTACGAGCAGTACTTC.